A selection of T cell receptor beta chains follows, all from one sample in a study of T cell responses to AZD1222 COVID-19 vaccine. Assay used: immunoSEQ multiplex PCR; TCRdb lists only in-frame clones, some missing. The data contain 100,000 to 150,000 clones, approximately 90% of them seen just once; the ten biggest clones take up 20% to 25%. The sample in question was peripheral blood, obtained on day 0 of AZD1222 vaccination. All receptors come from an adult in good health. CDR3s include the opening cysteine and the closing phenylalanine or tryptophan. The D gene is left open where the match is weak. Part of the rows lack a size; the others show once, few, many or a class for expanded clones.

j_gene | abundance | v_gene | d_gene | CDR3nt | CDR3aa
TRBJ2-3 | . | TRBV9 | . | TGTGCCAGCAGCACCTGGGACCGCACAGATACGCAGTATTTT | CASSTWDRTDTQYF
TRBJ1-1 | . | TRBV6-2/TRBV6-3 | . | TGTGCCAGCAGTTACCACTACAGTATGAACACTGAAGCTTTCTTT | CASSYHYSMNTEAFF
TRBJ1-1 | few | TRBV4-1 | TRBD1 | TGCGCCAGCTCCCGACAGGGACGGTCTGAAGCTTTCTTT | CASSRQGRSEAFF
TRBJ1-1 | . | TRBV3-1/TRBV3-2 | TRBD1 | TGTGCCAGCAACGACAGGGGGGAGGGCACTGAAGCTTTCTTT | CASNDRGEGTEAFF
TRBJ1-5 | . | TRBV19 | . | TGTGCCAGTTCACAGAGATACTATCAGCCCCAGCATTTT | CASSQRYYQPQHF
TRBJ2-1 | . | TRBV10-1 | . | TGCGCCAGCAGTGAGAACCCCGGTTACAATGAGCAGTTCTTC | CASSENPGYNEQFF
TRBJ2-1 | . | TRBV19 | TRBD2 | TGTGCCAGTAGTATCGGGCGGGGGTGGTACAATGAGCAGTTCTTC | CASSIGRGWYNEQFF
TRBJ2-7 | few | TRBV9 | TRBD2 | TGTGCCAGCAGCCAAGGACTAGTTGCCGAGCAGTACTTC | CASSQGLVAEQYF
TRBJ2-3 | once | TRBV12-5 | . | TGTGCTAGTGGTTTGGTAAAGGCGGGGCTCCCAAATACGCAGTATTTT | CASGLVKAGLPNTQYF
TRBJ2-5 | . | TRBV5-6 | . | TGTGCCAGCAGCAACTCCGGGCACAACTTTGGAGAGACCCAGTACTTC | CASSNSGHNFGETQYF